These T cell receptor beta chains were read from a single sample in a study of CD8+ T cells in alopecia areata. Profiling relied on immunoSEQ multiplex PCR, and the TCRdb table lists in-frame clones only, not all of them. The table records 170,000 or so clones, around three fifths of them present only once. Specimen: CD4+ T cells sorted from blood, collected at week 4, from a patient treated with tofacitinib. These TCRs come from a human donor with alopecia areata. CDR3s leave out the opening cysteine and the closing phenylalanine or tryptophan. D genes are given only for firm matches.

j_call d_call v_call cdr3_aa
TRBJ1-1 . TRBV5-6 ASSSLDLKEDYTEAF
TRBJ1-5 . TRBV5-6 ASSLRRDPGNQPQH
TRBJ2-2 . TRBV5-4 ASSPGSAGELF
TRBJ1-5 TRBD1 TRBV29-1 SVAGGSNQPQH
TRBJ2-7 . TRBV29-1 SVLRDFDEQY
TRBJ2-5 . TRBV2 ASKSSETQY
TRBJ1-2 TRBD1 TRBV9 ASRRGRGNYGYT
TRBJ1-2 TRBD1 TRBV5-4 ASSQEDRGADGYT
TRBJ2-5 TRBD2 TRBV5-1 ASSLALAGALQETQY
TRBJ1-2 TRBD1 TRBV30 AWSRPGQGLNYGYT